The entry that follows covers one T cell receptor (beta chain) sequence. It has no known antigen specificity. No base quality values were provided; no much bigger clone lies one nucleotide off. The record originates from a study of OX40 agonist ivuxolimab in advanced cancers. For the study in its entirety: Ivuxolimab was a fully human IgG2 agonistic monoclonal antibody targeting the costimulatory receptor OX40 (CD134). Intravenous ivuxolimab was administered to patients every 2 weeks at six dose levels: 0.01, 0.1, 0.3, 1.5, 3 and 10 mg/kg. Among the approximately 50 dose-escalation patients, 19 had hepatocellular carcinoma, about 15 melanoma, 9 renal cell carcinoma and 9 head and neck cancer. The dose-escalation cohort was about 86% male with a mean age of about 60 years, ranging from roughly 23 to 85. Patients were allowed to have had prior anti-PD-1, anti-PD-L1 or anti-CTLA-4 therapy, and about 40% of the dose-escalation patients had been treated with checkpoint inhibitors. Partial responses were achieved by three dose-escalation patients, of whom one had hepatocellular carcinoma and two had cutaneous melanoma. The point of sequencing TCRbeta in the periphery was to test whether ivuxolimab changed TCR sequence diversity and drove clonal T-cell expansion. The monotherapy dose-escalation portion (N ≈ 52 patients) of the phase I ivuxolimab trial is reported in the paper.

Results and caveats for the whole study, not just this receptor: Low levels of normalized T-cell clonal expansion were also seen in some nonresponding patients. At doses from 0.1 to 3.0 mg/kg, clonal expansion was seen in both CD4+ and CD8+ blood T cells between baseline and week 6. In the 0.1-3.0 mg/kg groups, partial responders were among the patients with the lowest normalized peripheral clonal expansion, particularly in CD8+ T cells. After ivuxolimab, CD8+ T cells had more expanded clones than CD4+ T cells on average. The antigen specificity of the peripheral T cells that underwent clonal expansion was not determined.

Genomic DNA was isolated from the sorted cells so that the TCRbeta CDR3 region could be sequenced. TCRbeta CDR3 regions were sequenced using the immunoSEQ Assay. The table comes from immuneACCESS by way of TCRdb, which keeps in-frame sequences with V and J called. Part of the clones is missing from these tables; in studies checked, under half for an unresolved V gene and the rest for unknown reasons. The sample data list 40,000 to 50,000 clones, and around four fifths of these were observed just once. The leading ten clones occupy roughly 2.5% of the sample. Spanning cysteine to phenylalanine, the CDR3 consists of 14 amino acids. The DNA shown is the 42-base CDR3, in frame from base 1. V lost 7 bases and J lost 8 bases; the stretch between them is 20 bases long. CDR1 and CDR2 are drawn from the germline V gene: MDHEN, SYDVKM. Patients with autoimmune disease history or receiving systemic immunosuppression were excluded from the trial. Peripheral blood for TCR sequencing was drawn from every dose cohort at baseline, at cycle 4 day 1 and at cycle 7 day 1. The samples were drawn from a first-in-human, open-label, multicenter phase I dose-escalation trial of ivuxolimab. Adults with locally advanced or metastatic melanoma, renal cell carcinoma, hepatocellular carcinoma or head and neck squamous cell carcinoma were enrolled in the trial. Before TCR sequencing, CD4+ T cells and CD8+ T cells were sorted from peripheral blood as separate populations.

The sample consisted of CD4+ or CD8+ T cells sorted from blood, taken in a trial of the OX40 agonist ivuxolimab. The sequence was obtained from an adult with an advanced solid tumor such as melanoma, head and neck, liver or kidney cancer. The chain employs TRBV28 and TRBJ1-2; the D gene is perhaps TRBD1, on 6 matching bases. The CDR3 has the sequence CASISGGRVIGYTF. The sequence in DNA is TGTGCCAGCATCTCCGGGGGGCGCGTTATAGGCTACACCTTC.